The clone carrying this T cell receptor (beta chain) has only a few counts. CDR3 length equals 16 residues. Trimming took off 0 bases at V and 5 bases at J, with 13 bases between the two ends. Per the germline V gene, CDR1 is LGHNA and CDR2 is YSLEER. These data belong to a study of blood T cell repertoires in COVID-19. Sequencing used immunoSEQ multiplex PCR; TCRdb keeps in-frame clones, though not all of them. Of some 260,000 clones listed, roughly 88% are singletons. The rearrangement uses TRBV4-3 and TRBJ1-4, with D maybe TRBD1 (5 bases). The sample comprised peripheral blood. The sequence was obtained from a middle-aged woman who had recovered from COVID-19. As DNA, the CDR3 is TGCGCCAGCAGCCAAGATGACGGGGGAGGGAATGAAAAACTGTTTTTT. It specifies CASSQDDGGGNEKLFF.